Listed below are T cell receptor beta chains from one sample, sequenced in a study of siplizumab effects on memory and regulatory T cells. Using immunoSEQ multiplex PCR, the repertoire was profiled, and TCRdb retains in-frame clones only, with some absent. In the table there are around 58,000 clones, around four fifths of which are singletons. What was sequenced was memory CD4+ T cells sorted from blood. The receptors derive from a human donor in good health. CDR3s include the opening cysteine and the closing phenylalanine or tryptophan. D genes are given only for firm matches. Clone size is shown for a subset of rows, as once, few, many or a class of expanded clone.

J gene | clone size | D gene | V gene | CDR3 DNA | CDR3 protein
TRBJ2-3 | few | NA | TRBV6-1 | TGTGCCAGCATAGCTCCCGGGGGAACAGATACGCAGTATTTT | CASIAPGGTDTQYF
TRBJ2-3 | NA | TRBD1 | TRBV5-1 | TGCGCCAGCAGCTACGGGGACAGCCAACGAGATACGCAGTATTTT | CASSYGDSQRDTQYF
TRBJ1-6 | NA | NA | TRBV2 | TGTGCCAGCAGCCCGATGACCGTTGATAATTCACCCCTCCACTTT | CASSPMTVDNSPLHF
TRBJ2-1 | NA | TRBD2 | TRBV6-7 | TGTGCCAGCAGTTACTTGTCCCTAGCGGAAAGGGGCAATGAGCAGTTCTTC | CASSYLSLAERGNEQFF
TRBJ1-2 | NA | TRBD1 | TRBV6-5 | TGTGCCAGCAGTTGGACAGGGGATGGCTACACCTTC | CASSWTGDGYTF
TRBJ2-5 | NA | TRBD2 | TRBV13 | TGTGCCAGCAGCACCCGACTAGCGGGGGATATCCAAGAGACCCAGTACTTC | CASSTRLAGDIQETQYF
TRBJ2-7 | NA | NA | TRBV5-6 | TGTGCCAGCAGCATGTACGACGAGCAGTACTTC | CASSMYDEQYF
TRBJ2-3 | once | NA | TRBV5-1 | TGCGCCAGCAGCTTGGAAGGGGGGGAAGATACGCAGTATTTT | CASSLEGGEDTQYF
TRBJ1-1 | NA | NA | TRBV18 | TGTGCCAGCTCACCAGCCGGGACGGCGAACACTGAAGCTTTCTTT | CASSPAGTANTEAFF
TRBJ1-5 | NA | NA | TRBV7-3 | TGTGCCCCTGGAGGGAGCGCGGGGGAGCGGGTGGTGCCCCAGCATTTT | CAPGGSAGERVVPQHF
TRBJ1-5 | few | NA | TRBV28 | TGTGCCAGCAGTTTCCCCATGCAGCCCCAGCATTTT | CASSFPMQPQHF
TRBJ1-2 | NA | NA | TRBV7-8 | TGTGCCAGCAGTGACCTCGGGACCCAATATGGCTACACCTTC | CASSDLGTQYGYTF
TRBJ2-1 | NA | NA | TRBV5-1 | TGCGCCAGCACCCGCGATGAGCAGTTCTTC | CASTRDEQFF
TRBJ1-2 | NA | TRBD1 | TRBV6-6 | TGTGCCAGCAGCCGTTTTAAGACAGGGAACTATGGCTACACCTTC | CASSRFKTGNYGYTF
TRBJ1-4 | NA | NA | TRBV4-2 | TGTGCCAGCAGCCAAGGGGAGGGGGTAATGGGAAAACTGTTTTTT | CASSQGEGVMGKLFF
TRBJ2-3 | NA | NA | TRBV12-5 | TGTGCTAGTGGTCCGGGGGGCGCATCATATACGCAGTATTTT | CASGPGGASYTQYF
TRBJ1-6 | NA | NA | TRBV7-2 | TGTGCCAGCAGCCCCCCCAGGAATTCACCCCTCCACTTT | CASSPPRNSPLHF
TRBJ1-2 | NA | TRBD1 | TRBV2 | TGTGCCAGCAGTGGGGACAGCTATGGCTACACCTTC | CASSGDSYGYTF
TRBJ2-2 | NA | NA | TRBV5-4 | TGTGCCAGCAGCTACCCGCTCGGGGAGCTGTTTTTT | CASSYPLGELFF
TRBJ1-2 | NA | NA | TRBV18 | TGTGCCAGCTCACCATCAGGGGATAACTATGGCTACACCTTC | CASSPSGDNYGYTF
TRBJ1-6 | NA | TRBD1 | TRBV18 | TGTGCCAGCTCACCGGGACAGCCTAATTCACCCCTCCACTTT | CASSPGQPNSPLHF
TRBJ1-4 | NA | NA | TRBV5-8 | TGTGCCAGCAGCCTGAGGCCGGGTGGTGTAAAACTGTTTTTT | CASSLRPGGVKLFF
TRBJ1-1 | NA | NA | TRBV6-5 | TGTGCCAGCAGTCCGGGCCCTCGGGGGGCTTTCTTT | CASSPGPRGAFF
TRBJ2-1 | NA | TRBD2 | TRBV6-1 | TGTGCCAGCAGCCTAGCGGGGAGGTTGGATGAGCAGTTCTTC | CASSLAGRLDEQFF
TRBJ1-6 | once | NA | TRBV19 | TGTGCCAGTAGTATTGGGCAGCGGCATTCACCCCTCCACTTT | CASSIGQRHSPLHF
TRBJ2-2 | NA | TRBD1 | TRBV11-1 | TGTGCCAGCATCACCGGGACAGATAACACCGGGGAGCTGTTTTTT | CASITGTDNTGELFF
TRBJ2-3 | NA | TRBD2 | TRBV7-9 | TGTGCCAGCAGCTTAGATAGGACTAGCGGGACGTATACGCAGTATTTT | CASSLDRTSGTYTQYF
TRBJ1-5 | NA | TRBD1 | TRBV6-1 | TGTGCCAGCAGCGTGGGACAGGCCGCCGTAGCCCAGCATTTT | CASSVGQAAVAQHF
TRBJ2-7 | NA | NA | TRBV6-6 | TGTGCCAGCAGGCCCAATACTTTCTACGAGCAGTACTTC | CASRPNTFYEQYF
TRBJ2-5 | NA | TRBD2 | TRBV6-1 | TGTGCCAGCAGTGATGATCGCGGGGGGATCCAAGAGACCCAGTACTTC | CASSDDRGGIQETQYF
TRBJ2-7 | NA | TRBD1 | TRBV12-5 | TGTGCTAGTGGTTTGATATCCGGGACAGGTTACTCCTACGAGCAGTACTTC | CASGLISGTGYSYEQYF